Listed here are 3 T cell receptor beta chains from one sample, sequenced in a study of T cell repertoires in cytomegalovirus infection. Antigens of these TCRs are unknown. MiXCR was run by TCRdb on the reads, yielding one entry per CDR3 protein. The profile shows roughly 120,000 distinct CDR3 sequences, around 10% of them singletons. The specimen sequenced was PBMCs, sequenced either directly or after in vitro stimulation (not recorded which). The receptors come from a human donor in good health (CMV status not recorded). Some clones in this sample may be carry-over from other donors' samples.

The V gene is TRBV7-9, the J gene TRBJ1-1, with D tentatively TRBD1 (5 bases). The germline V gene has CDR1 SEHNR and CDR2 FQNEAQ (reference sequence). Between the trimmed V and J ends, which lost 2 bases and 6 bases, there was a span of 10 bases. The CDR3 runs 13 residues. The CDR3 spells CASSLSRDSEAFF. CDR3 sequence (DNA): TGTGCCAGCAGCTTATCAAGGGACTCTGAAGCTTTCTTT.

V usage is TRBV24-1 and J usage is TRBJ2-1, with TRBD1 matching 11 bases. Germline V lookup: CDR1 KGHDR, CDR2 SFDVKD. The ends lost 5 bases at V and 1 base at J; junction bases unmatched: 0. CDR3 length equals 15 residues. CDR3 loop: CATSGDRGSYNEQFF. Written as DNA, the CDR3 is TGTGCCACCAGTGGGGACAGGGGGTCCTACAATGAGCAGTTCTTC.

This clonotype was observed at least ten times. This sequence joins TRBV11-2 and TRBJ2-1; 11 bases map to TRBD2. The CDR3 contains 16 residues. After removal of 6 bases from V and 6 bases from J, the junction contained 10 bases not matched to a gene. CDR1 is SGHAT, CDR2 FQNNGV, per germline. The CDR3 sequence is CASSSNSGRAGNEQFF. CDR3 DNA sequence: TGTGCCAGCAGTTCTAATAGCGGGAGGGCCGGCAATGAGCAGTTCTTC.